This TCR beta chain stems from a study of regulatory T cells in long-lasting Graves disease. Findings of the study overall: Persistent patients shared more public clonotypes (approximately 2,800) than new patients (roughly 1,000).

TCR beta libraries were built with iRepertoire HTBI primers and Arm-PCR of CDR3 regions. TCRdb itself ran the multiplex PCR reads through MiXCR, one entry per CDR3 protein. The sample yields around 320,000 distinct CDR3 sequences, around 15% seen once. CDR3 length: 15 residues. CDR1 and CDR2 from the germline V gene are MDHEN and SYDVKM. V was clipped by 4 bases and J by 3 bases; unmatched bases: 7. In its sample, this clonotype was seen many times. Its antigen is as yet unknown. Time point reported: newly diagnosed GD, antithyroid drugs for less than 3 months. PBMC-derived RNA was used for the TCR library. These sequences were also reported in another study, on T cells in Graves' hyperthyroidism and ophthalmopathy.

The chain has TRBV28 and TRBJ2-7, with 9 positions matching TRBD1. The receptor's source is a middle-aged man with Graves disease. Material: peripheral blood mononuclear cells (PBMCs), obtained at new diagnosis, from a patient treated with antithyroid drugs. CDR3 bases: TGTGCCAGCAGTTCTCCGGGACAGGGAGACTACGAGCAGTACTTC. Its translation is CASSSPGQGDYEQYF.